This TCR beta chain appears in the sequencing data of a study of blood T cell repertoires in COVID-19. Study-wide background: The United States, Italy and Spain supplied acute and convalescent COVID-19 samples.

In the original workflow: How many nucleated cells were present was estimated from reference gene primer amplification. Using immunoSEQ multiplex PCR, the repertoire was profiled, and TCRdb retains in-frame clones only, with some absent. That table supplies the V and J calls and clone size; D and trimming were determined from the DNA. The repertoire has 35,000 to 50,000 clones, 70% to 90% of them found once; the top ten carry around 2.4%. Germline CDR1 MGHRA, CDR2 YSYEKL. V lost 3 bases and J 5 bases, leaving 16 bases between the germline ends. The CDR3 has 15 amino acids. This TCR was sampled from a human donor in a cohort sampled during active COVID-19. Sequencing input: peripheral blood. V is TRBV4-1 and J is TRBJ1-2; possible D gene TRBD1, 5 bases. This CDR3 is CASSHPVLGTYGYTF. CDR3 in DNA: TGCGCCAGCAGCCACCCTGTGTTAGGGACTTATGGCTACACCTTC.